This T cell receptor (beta chain) was identified during a study of low-dose radiotherapy and immunotherapy resistance in tumors. Study-wide context: Doses of 0.5 Gy per fraction every 2 weeks, totaling 6.5 Gy, went to Cohort 1. Intravenous ipilimumab 1 mg/kg every six weeks was given with nivolumab 240 mg every two weeks. On cycle 1 day 1, patients started four cycles of oral aspirin 300 mg daily.

This clonotype was picked up many times. The time point: after trial treatment. Sample treatment: LDRT plus nivolumab, ipilimumab, low-dose cyclophosphamide and aspirin (RACIN trial). Eligibility was restricted to patients presenting with advanced solid tumors that lacked tumor-infiltrating lymphocytes. Germline lookup yields CDR1 MNHNY and CDR2 SVGAGI (reference sequence). This CDR3 has 14 residues. V was pared by 5 bases and J by 8 bases, with 15 bases between. TRAV and TRBV primers primed cDNA for both TCRalpha and TCRbeta. PCR amplification of the TCRs was performed with Phusion for 20 to 25 PCR cycles, and it relied on a constant-region primer together with a V-primer adapter. TCRdb analysed the reads with MiXCR anew, one entry per CDR3 protein. This table has about 97,000 distinct CDR3 sequences, 20% to 25% appearing once.

The clonotype originates from a male donor with prostate cancer. Specimen: PBMCs, collected after low-dose radiotherapy plus immunotherapy. The chain joins TRBV6-6 to TRBJ1-4; possible D gene TRBD1, 6 bases. CDR3 protein: CASSEQGIGEKLFF. For the CDR3, the DNA is TGTGCCAGCAGTGAACAGGGTATTGGCGAAAAACTGTTTTTT.